Listed below are T cell receptor beta chains from one sample, sequenced in a study of glioma-infiltrating T cells. Using its own MiXCR run on the multiplex PCR reads, TCRdb lists one record per CDR3 protein. This table holds approximately 400,000 distinct CDR3 sequences, around 38% found once. The specimen sequenced was glioma tissue, nonneoplastic brain tissue, or PBMCs (not recorded which). The receptors come from a human donor with low-grade glioma or glioblastoma, undergoing nonglioma brain surgery, or in good health (not recorded which). Both conserved end residues are part of each CDR3. Fields, in order: V gene, J gene, D gene, clone size, CDR3 protein, CDR3 DNA. A D gene is named only where the DNA matches it firmly. Clone size, where shown, is once, few, many, or a class for clones that have expanded.

TRBV7-2,TRBJ1-6,.,.,CASTNGAYNSPLHF,TGTGCCAGCACCAATGGGGCCTATAATTCACCCCTCCACTTT
TRBV28,TRBJ2-7,.,many,CASSLPTYEQYF,TGTGCCAGCAGTTTACCCACCTACGAGCAGTACTTC
TRBV4-1,TRBJ1-5,TRBD1,few,CASSQDMTGQWAQHF,TGCGCCAGCAGCCAAGATATGACAGGGCAGTGGGCCCAGCATTTT
TRBV6-5,TRBJ2-7,.,few,CASSYGPTAYEQYF,TGTGCCAGCAGTTACGGACCGACAGCCTACGAGCAGTACTTC
TRBV2,TRBJ2-5,TRBD2,.,CASSEQVTGGETQYF,TGTGCCAGCAGTGAACAGGTCACCGGGGGGGAGACCCAGTACTTC
TRBV19,TRBJ2-3,.,few,CASSIRRGGSDTQYF,TGTGCCAGTAGTATCCGGCGGGGCGGTTCAGATACGCAGTATTTT
TRBV2,TRBJ2-1,.,.,CASSPAGNEQFF,TGTGCCAGCAGCCCTGCGGGTAATGAGCAGTTCTTC
TRBV28,TRBJ2-3,.,few,CASSLSRTSTDTQYF,TGTGCCAGCAGTTTATCGCGCACTAGCACAGATACGCAGTATTTT
TRBV28,TRBJ2-1,TRBD2,.,CASSTARGSGRYNEQFF,TGTGCCAGCAGTACGGCAAGGGGGAGCGGGAGGTACAATGAGCAGTTCTTC
TRBV20-1,TRBJ1-2,TRBD1,many,CSAGQGQNYGYTF,TGCAGTGCTGGACAGGGGCAGAACTATGGCTACACCTTC
TRBV2,TRBJ2-7,TRBD2,few,CASSDREGREQYF,TGTGCCAGCAGTGATCGGGAGGGCAGAGAGCAGTACTTC
TRBV13,TRBJ2-7,.,.,CASSHTPGGLTWEQYF,TGTGCCAGCAGCCACACTCCCGGAGGCCTAACGTGGGAGCAGTACTTC
TRBV9,TRBJ2-7,.,once,CASSVTGLSEQYF,TGTGCCAGCAGCGTAACGGGTCTGAGCGAGCAGTACTTC
TRBV7-6,TRBJ1-2,.,many,CASSSGTEGYTF,TGTGCCAGCAGCTCGGGGACGGAAGGCTACACCTTC
TRBV28,TRBJ2-1,.,.,CASSFSSGRRNSELFF,TGTGCCAGCAGTTTTAGCAGTGGCCGGAGAAACAGTGAGCTGTTCTTC
TRBV7-2,TRBJ2-7,TRBD2,few,CASSFPLAGGGEQYF,TGTGCCAGCAGCTTCCCACTAGCGGGAGGGGGGGAGCAGTACTTC
TRBV20-1,TRBJ2-1,TRBD2,.,CSARQWASGANEQFF,TGCAGTGCTAGACAATGGGCTAGCGGGGCCAATGAGCAGTTCTTC
TRBV28,TRBJ1-2,.,few,CASSLEAQDFSHGYTF,TGTGCCAGCAGTTTAGAAGCCCAGGATTTTTCCCATGGCTACACCTTC
TRBV28,TRBJ2-5,TRBD2,.,CATLTSGRWGETQYF,TGTGCCACCCTGACTAGCGGGAGATGGGGTGAGACCCAGTACTTC
TRBV20-1,TRBJ2-1,.,few,CSAGRANSYNEQFF,TGCAGTGCGGGTAGGGCTAACTCCTACAATGAGCAGTTCTTC